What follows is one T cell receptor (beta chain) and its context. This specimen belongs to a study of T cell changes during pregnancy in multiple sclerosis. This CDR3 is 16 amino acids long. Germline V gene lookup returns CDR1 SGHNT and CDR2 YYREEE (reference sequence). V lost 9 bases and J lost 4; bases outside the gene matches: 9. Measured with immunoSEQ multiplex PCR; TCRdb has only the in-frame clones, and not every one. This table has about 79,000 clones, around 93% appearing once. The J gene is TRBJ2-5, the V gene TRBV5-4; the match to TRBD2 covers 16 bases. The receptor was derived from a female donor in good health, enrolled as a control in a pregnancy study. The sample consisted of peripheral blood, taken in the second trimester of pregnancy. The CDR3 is CATQGTSGGAGETQYF. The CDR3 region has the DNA TGTGCCACACAAGGGACTAGCGGGGGGGCGGGAGAGACCCAGTACTTC.